The text below deals with one T cell receptor beta chain. Its matching antigen is unknown. The data were taken from a study of cytomegalovirus exposure and HLA in healthy donors. Study background: One earlier analysis, a look at about 179 million T cells, found some 110 million unique TCR beta sequences.

This PCR relied on a set of 60 Vbeta primers and 13 Jbeta primers. Sequencing used immunoSEQ multiplex PCR; TCRdb keeps in-frame clones, though not all of them. The sample lists 170,000 or so clones; about 85% were seen once. The CDR3 is 15 residues long. From germline, CDR1 is SGHVS and CDR2 FQNEAQ. V lost 5 bases and J lost 4, with 17 bases in between. Whole-study findings and limits: Among immune exposure information, only CMV serostatus was available. Later analysis identified a missense DCLRE1C variant that was linked to TCR beta V- and J-gene trimming.

The origin of this receptor is a male donor in good health and CMV-seropositive. The gene calls are TRBV7-8 and TRBJ1-2, with no clear D. Sequencing was carried out using PBMCs. The CDR3 sequence: CASSPATRDSYGYTF. The CDR3 DNA sequence: TGTGCCAGCAGCCCTGCCACCCGGGATAGCTATGGCTACACCTTC.